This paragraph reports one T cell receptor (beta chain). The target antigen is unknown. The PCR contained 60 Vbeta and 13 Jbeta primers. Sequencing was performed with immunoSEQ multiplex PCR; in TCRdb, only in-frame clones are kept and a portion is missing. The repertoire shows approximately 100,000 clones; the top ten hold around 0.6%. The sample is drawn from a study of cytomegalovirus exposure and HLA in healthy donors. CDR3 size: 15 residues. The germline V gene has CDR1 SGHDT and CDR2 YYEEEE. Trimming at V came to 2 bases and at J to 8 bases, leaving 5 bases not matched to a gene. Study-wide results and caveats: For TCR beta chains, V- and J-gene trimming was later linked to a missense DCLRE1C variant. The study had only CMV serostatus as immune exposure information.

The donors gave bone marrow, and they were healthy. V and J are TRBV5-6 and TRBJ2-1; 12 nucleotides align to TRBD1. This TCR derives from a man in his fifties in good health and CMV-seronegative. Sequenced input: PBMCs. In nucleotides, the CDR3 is TGTGCCAGCAGCTTTACCGGGACAGGGGGCGATGAGCAGTTCTTC. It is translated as CASSFTGTGGDEQFF.